This T cell receptor (beta chain) was retrieved from a study of a mutant IDH1 vaccine in newly diagnosed glioma. As to time point: week 35, safety follow-up. A 20-mer mutant IDH1 peptide at 300 ug was injected subcutaneously with topical imiquimod. Regarding this clone: Its antigen remains unidentified.

In germline, CDR1 is SNHLY, CDR2 FYNNEI. The V gene lost 8 bases and the J gene lost 3 bases, with 13 bases spanning the gap. CDR3 length equals 13 residues. Sequenced by immunoSEQ multiplex PCR; TCRdb stores in-frame clones only, minus some. The sample contains under 40,000 clones, roughly 78% of which appear only once. The rearrangement uses TRBV2 and TRBJ1-1; D is unresolved. The specimen was PBMCs, collected from a glioma patient whose treatment included an IDH1 peptide vaccine. The TCR was taken from a woman aged 40 to 55 with glioma. The CDR3 region is CASLREADTEAFF. CDR3 DNA sequence: TGTGCCAGCCTGAGGGAAGCGGACACTGAAGCTTTCTTT.